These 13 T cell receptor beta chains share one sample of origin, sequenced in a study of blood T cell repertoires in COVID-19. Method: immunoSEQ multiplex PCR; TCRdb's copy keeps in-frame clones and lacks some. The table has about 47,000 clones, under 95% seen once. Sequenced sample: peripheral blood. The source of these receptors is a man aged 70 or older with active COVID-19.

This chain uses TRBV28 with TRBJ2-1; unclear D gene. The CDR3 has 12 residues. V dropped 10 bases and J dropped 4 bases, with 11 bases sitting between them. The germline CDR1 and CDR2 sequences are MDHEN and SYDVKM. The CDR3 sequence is CATRSSYNEQFF. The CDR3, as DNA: TGTGCCACCCGGTCCTCTTACAATGAGCAGTTCTTC.

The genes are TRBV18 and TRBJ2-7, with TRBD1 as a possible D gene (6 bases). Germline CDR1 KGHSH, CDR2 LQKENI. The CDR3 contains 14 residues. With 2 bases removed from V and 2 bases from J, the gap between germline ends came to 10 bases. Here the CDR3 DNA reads TGTGCCAGCTCACCAAAGGACAGTGCCTACGAGCAGTACTTC. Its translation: CASSPKDSAYEQYF.

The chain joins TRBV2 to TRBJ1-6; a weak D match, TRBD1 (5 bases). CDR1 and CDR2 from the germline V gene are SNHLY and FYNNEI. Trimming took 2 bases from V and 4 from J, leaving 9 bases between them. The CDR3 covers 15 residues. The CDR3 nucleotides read TGTGCCAGCAGTGAACAGGGTGATTATAATTCACCCCTCCACTTT. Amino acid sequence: CASSEQGDYNSPLHF.

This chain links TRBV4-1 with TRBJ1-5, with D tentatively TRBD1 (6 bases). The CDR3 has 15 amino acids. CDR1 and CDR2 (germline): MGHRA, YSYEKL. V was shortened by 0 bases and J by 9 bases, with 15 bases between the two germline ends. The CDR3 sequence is CASSQDGPGASPQHF. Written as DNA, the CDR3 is TGCGCCAGCAGCCAAGATGGCCCAGGGGCTTCGCCCCAGCATTTT.

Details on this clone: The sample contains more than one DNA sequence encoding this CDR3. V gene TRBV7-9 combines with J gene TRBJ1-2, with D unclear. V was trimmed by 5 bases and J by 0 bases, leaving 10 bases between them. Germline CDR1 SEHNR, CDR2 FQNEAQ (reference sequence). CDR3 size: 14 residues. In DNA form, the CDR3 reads TGTGCCAGCAGCCTGACAACATCTAACTATGGCTACACCTTC. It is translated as CASSLTTSNYGYTF.

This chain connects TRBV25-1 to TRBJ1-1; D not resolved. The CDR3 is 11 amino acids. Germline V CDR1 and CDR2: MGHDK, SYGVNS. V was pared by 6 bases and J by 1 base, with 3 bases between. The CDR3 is CASSKNTEAFF. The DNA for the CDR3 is TGTGCCAGCAGCAAGAACACTGAAGCTTTCTTT.

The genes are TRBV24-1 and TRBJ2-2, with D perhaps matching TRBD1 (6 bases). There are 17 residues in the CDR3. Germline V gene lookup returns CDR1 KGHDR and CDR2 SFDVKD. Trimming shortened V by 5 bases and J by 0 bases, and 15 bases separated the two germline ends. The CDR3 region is CATSGDRRLPNTGELFF. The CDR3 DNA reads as TGTGCCACCAGTGGAGACAGGAGGCTTCCGAACACCGGGGAGCTGTTTTTT.

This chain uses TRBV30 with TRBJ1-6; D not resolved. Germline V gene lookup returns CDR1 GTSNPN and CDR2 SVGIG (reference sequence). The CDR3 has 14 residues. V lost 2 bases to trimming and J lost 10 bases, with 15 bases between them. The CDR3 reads CAWSMLTGGSPLHF. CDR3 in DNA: TGTGCCTGGAGTATGCTCACTGGAGGGTCACCCCTCCACTTT.

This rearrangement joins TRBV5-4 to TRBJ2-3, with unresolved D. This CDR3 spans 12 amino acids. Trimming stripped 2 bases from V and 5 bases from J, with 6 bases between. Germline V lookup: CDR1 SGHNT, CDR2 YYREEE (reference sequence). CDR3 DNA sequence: TGTGCCAGCAGCTTCCAGCGAGATACGCAGTATTTT. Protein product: CASSFQRDTQYF.

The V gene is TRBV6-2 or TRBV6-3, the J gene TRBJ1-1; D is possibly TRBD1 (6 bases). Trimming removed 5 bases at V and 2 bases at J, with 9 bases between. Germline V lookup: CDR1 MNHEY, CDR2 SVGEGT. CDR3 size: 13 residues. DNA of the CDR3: TGTGCCAGCAGTGCGACAGGAAACACTGAAGCTTTCTTT. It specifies CASSATGNTEAFF.

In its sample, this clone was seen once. The CDR3 region has the DNA TGTGCCAGCAGCAACCGACAGAAGACCTACGAGCAGTACTTC. It specifies CASSNRQKTYEQYF. The V call is TRBV7-2, the J call TRBJ2-7; tentatively, D is TRBD1 (5 bases). The CDR3 extends over 14 amino acids. Looked up from germline, CDR1 is SGHTA and CDR2 is FQGNSA. V lost 5 bases to trimming and J lost 2 bases, with 13 bases between them. Based on the CDR3 plus reference TRBV7-2 and TRBJ2-7, the full variable domain is GAGVSQSPSNKVTEKGKDVELRCDPISGHTALYWYRQSLGQGLEFLIYFQGNSAPDKSGLPSDRFSAERTGGSVSTLTIQRTQQEDSAVYLCASSNRQKTYEQYFGPGTRLTVT.

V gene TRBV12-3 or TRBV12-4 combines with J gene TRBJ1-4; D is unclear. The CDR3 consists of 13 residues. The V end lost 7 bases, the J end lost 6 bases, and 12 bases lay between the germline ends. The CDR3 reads CASMTRGYEKLFF. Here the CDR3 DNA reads TGTGCCAGCATGACCAGAGGATATGAAAAACTGTTTTTT.

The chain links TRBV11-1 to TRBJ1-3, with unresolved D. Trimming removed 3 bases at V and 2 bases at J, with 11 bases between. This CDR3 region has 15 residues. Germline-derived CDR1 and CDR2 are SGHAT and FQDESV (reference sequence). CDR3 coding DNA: TGTGCCAGCAGCTTCCACTCCGGGGCTGGAAACACCATATATTTT. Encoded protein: CASSFHSGAGNTIYF.